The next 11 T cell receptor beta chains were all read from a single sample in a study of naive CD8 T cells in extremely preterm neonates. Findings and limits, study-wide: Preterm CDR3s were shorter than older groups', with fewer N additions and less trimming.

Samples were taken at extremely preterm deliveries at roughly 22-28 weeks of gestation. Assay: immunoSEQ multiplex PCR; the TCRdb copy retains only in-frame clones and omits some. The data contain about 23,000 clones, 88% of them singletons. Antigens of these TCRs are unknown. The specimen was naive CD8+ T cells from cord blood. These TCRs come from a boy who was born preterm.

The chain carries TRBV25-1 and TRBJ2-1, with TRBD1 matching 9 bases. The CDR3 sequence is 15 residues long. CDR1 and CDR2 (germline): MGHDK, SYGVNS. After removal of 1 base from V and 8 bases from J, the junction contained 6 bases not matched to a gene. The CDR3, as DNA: TGTGCCAGCAGTGAATTGGTGACAGGGGGAGATGAGCAGTTCTTC. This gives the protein CASSELVTGGDEQFF. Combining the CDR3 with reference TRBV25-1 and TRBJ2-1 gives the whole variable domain EADIYQTPRYLVIGTGKKITLECSQTMGHDKMYWYQQDPGMELHLIHYSYGVNSTEKGDLSSESTVSRIRTEHFPLTLESARPSHTSQYLCASSELVTGGDEQFFGPGTRLTVL.

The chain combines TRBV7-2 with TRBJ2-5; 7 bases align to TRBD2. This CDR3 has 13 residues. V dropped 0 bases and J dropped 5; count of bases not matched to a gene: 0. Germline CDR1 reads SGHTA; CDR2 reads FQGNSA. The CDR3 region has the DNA TGTGCCAGCAGCTTAGCTAGCGGGGAGACCCAGTACTTC. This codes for CASSLASGETQYF.

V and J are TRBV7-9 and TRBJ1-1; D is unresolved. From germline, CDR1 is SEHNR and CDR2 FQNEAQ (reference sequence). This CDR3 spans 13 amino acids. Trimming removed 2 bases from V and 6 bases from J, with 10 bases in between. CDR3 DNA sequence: TGTGCCAGCAGCTTATCGCCGAGACCTGAAGCTTTCTTT. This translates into CASSLSPRPEAFF.

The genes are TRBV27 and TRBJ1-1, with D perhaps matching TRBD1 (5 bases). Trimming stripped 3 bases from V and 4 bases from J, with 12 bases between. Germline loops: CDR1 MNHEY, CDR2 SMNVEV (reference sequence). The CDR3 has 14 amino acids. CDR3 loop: CASSLGGGTTEAFF. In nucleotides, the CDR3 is TGTGCCAGCAGTTTGGGGGGAGGGACCACTGAAGCTTTCTTT.

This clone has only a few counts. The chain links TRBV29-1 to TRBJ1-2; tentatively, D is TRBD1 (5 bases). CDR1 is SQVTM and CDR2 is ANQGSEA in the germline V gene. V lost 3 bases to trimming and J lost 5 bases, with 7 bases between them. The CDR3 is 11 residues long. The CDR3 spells CSVDPGYGYTF. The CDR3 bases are TGCAGCGTTGATCCAGGGTATGGCTACACCTTC.

The CDR3, as DNA: TGCAGCGTTCAGGGGGATGGCTACACCTTC. Its protein product is CSVQGDGYTF. This chain connects TRBV29-1 to TRBJ1-2, with 7 bases matching TRBD1. Germline trimming cut 5 bases from V and 6 bases from J; bases unmatched to any gene: 0. The germline V gene has CDR1 SQVTM and CDR2 ANQGSEA. This CDR3 spans 10 amino acids.

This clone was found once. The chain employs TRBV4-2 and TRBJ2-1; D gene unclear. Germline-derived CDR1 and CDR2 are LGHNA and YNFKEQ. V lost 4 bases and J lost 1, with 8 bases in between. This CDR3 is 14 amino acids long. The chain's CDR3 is CASSLGRSYNEQFF. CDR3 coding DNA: TGTGCCAGCAGCCTAGGGCGTTCCTACAATGAGCAGTTCTTC.

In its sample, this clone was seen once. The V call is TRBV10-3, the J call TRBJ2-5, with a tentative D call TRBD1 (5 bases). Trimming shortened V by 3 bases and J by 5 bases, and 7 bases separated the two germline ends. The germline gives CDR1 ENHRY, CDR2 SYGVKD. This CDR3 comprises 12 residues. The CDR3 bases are TGTGCCATCAGTGAAGCAGGGGAGACCCAGTACTTC. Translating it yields CAISEAGETQYF.

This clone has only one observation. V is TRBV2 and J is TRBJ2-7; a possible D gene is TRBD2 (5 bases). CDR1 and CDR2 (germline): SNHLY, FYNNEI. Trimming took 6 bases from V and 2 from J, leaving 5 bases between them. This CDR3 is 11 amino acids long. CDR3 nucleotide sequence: TGTGCCAGCAGACTAGCCTACGAGCAGTACTTC. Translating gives CASRLAYEQYF.

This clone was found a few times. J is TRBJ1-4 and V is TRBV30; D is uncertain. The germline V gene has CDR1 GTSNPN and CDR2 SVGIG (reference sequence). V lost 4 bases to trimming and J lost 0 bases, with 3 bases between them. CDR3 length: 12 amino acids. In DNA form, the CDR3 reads TGTGCCTGGACAGCAACTAATGAAAAACTGTTTTTT. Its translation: CAWTATNEKLFF.

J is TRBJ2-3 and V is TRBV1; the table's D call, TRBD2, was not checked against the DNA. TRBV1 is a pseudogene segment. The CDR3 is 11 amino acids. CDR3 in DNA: TGCACCACCCCTAGCACAGATACGCAGTATTTT. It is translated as CTTPSTDTQYF.